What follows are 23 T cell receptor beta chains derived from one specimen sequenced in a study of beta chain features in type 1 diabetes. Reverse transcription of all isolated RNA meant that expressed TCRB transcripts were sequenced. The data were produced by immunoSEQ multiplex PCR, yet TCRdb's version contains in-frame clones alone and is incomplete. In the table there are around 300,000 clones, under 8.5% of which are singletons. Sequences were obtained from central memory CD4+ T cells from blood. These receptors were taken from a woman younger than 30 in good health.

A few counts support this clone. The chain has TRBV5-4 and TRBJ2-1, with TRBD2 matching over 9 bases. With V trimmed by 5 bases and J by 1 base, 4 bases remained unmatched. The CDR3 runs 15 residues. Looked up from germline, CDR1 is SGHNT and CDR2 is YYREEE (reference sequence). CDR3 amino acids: CASRAGGPSYNEQFF. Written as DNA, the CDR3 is TGTGCCAGCAGAGCGGGGGGACCATCCTACAATGAGCAGTTCTTC.

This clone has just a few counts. The CDR3 loop reads CAWSVRGRVRYEQYF. The CDR3 bases are TGTGCCTGGAGTGTAAGGGGGCGCGTAAGATACGAGCAGTACTTC. The genes are TRBV30 and TRBJ2-7; TRBD1 matches at 7 bases. This CDR3 has 15 amino acids. In germline, CDR1 is GTSNPN, CDR2 SVGIG (reference sequence). The junction had 9 bases not matched to a gene; V was cut back by 0 bases and J by 4 bases.

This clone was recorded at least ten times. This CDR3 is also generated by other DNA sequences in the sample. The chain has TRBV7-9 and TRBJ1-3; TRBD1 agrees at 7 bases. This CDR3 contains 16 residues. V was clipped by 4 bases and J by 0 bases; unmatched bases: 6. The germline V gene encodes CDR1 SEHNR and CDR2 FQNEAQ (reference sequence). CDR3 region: CASSSGQPNSGNTIYF. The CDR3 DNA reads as TGTGCCAGCAGCTCGGGACAGCCGAACTCTGGAAACACCATATATTTT.

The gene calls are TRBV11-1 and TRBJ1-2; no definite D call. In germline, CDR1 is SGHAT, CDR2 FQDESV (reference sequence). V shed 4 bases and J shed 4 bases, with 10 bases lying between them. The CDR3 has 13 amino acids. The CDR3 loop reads CASSSSRSYGYTF. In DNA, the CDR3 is TGTGCCAGCAGCTCCTCGAGGTCCTATGGCTACACCTTC.

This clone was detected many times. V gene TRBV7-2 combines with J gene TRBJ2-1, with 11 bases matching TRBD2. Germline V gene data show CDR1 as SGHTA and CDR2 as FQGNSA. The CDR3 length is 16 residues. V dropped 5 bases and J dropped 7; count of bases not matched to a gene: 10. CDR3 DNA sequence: TGTGCCAGCAGCCACCCCACTAGCGGGGGAAGGAATGAGCAGTTCTTC. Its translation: CASSHPTSGGRNEQFF.

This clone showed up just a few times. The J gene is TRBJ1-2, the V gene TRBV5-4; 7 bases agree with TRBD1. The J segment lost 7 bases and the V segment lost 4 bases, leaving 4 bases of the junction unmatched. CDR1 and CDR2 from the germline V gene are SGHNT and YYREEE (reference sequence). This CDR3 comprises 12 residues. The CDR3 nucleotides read TGTGCCAGCAGCAGAGGGGACAGTGGCTACACCTTC. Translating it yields CASSRGDSGYTF.

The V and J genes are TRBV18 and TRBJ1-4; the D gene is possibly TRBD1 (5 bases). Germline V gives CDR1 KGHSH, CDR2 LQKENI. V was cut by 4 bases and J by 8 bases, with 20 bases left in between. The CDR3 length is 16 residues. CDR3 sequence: CASSQRQGRGREKLFF. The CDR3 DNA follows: TGTGCCAGCTCACAACGGCAGGGCCGAGGTAGAGAAAAACTGTTTTTT.

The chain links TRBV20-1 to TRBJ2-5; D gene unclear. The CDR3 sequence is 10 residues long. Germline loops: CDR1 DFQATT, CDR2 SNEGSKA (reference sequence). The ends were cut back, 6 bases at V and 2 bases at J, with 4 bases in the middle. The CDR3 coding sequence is TGCAGTGCGCAGCAAGAGACCCAGTACTTC. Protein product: CSAQQETQYF.

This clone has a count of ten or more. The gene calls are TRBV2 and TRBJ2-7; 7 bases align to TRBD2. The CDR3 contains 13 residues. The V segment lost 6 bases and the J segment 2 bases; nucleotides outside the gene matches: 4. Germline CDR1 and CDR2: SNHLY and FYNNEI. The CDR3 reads CASSKAGAYEQYF. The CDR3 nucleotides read TGTGCCAGCAGCAAGGCGGGAGCCTACGAGCAGTACTTC.

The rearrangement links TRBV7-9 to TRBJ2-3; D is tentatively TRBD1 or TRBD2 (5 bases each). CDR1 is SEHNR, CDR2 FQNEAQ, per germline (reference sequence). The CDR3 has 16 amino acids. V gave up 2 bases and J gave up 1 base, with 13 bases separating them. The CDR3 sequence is CASSLRGAVRTDTQYF. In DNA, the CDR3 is TGTGCCAGCAGCTTACGAGGGGCGGTCCGCACAGATACGCAGTATTTT. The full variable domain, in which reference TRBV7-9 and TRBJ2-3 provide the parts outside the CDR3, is DTGVSQNPRHKITKRGQNVTFRCDPISEHNRLYWYRQTLGQGPEFLTYFQNEAQLEKSRLLSDRFSAERPKGSFSTLEIQRTEQGDSAMYLCASSLRGAVRTDTQYFGPGTRLTVL.

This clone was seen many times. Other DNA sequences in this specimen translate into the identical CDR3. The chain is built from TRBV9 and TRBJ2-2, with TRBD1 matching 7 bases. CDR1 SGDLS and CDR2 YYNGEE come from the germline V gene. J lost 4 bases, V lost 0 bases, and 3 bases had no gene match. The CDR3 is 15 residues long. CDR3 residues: CASSVGQGSTGELFF. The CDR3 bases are TGTGCCAGCAGCGTAGGACAGGGAAGCACCGGGGAGCTGTTTTTT. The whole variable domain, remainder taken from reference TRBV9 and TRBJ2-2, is DSGVTQTPKHLITATGQRVTLRCSPRSGDLSVYWYQQSLDQGLQFLIQYYNGEERAKGNILERFSAQQFPDLHSELNLSSLELGDSALYFCASSVGQGSTGELFFGEGSRLTVL.

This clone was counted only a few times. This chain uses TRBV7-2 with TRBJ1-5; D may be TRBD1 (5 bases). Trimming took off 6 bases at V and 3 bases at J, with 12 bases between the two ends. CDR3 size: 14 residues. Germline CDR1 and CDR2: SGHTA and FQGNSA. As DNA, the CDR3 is TGTGCCAGCAGATCGGGACCGATCAATCAGCCCCAGCATTTT. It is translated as CASRSGPINQPQHF.

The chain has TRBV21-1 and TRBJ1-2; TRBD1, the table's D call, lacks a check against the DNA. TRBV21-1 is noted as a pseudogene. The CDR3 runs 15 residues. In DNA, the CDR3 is TGTGCCAGCAGCAAAGTACAGGGGATTATCTATGGCTACACCTTC. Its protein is CASSKVQGIIYGYTF.

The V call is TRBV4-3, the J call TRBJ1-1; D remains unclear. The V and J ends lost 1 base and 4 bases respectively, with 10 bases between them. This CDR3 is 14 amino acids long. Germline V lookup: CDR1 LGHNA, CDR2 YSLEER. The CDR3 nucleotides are TGCGCCAGCAGCCAAGGCGGGAGTGGCACTGAAGCTTTCTTT. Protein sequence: CASSQGGSGTEAFF.

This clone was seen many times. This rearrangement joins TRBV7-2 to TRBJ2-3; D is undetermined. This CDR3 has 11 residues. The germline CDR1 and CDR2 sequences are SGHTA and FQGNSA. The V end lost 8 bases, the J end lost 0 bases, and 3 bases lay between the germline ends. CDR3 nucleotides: TGTGCCAGCCAAAGCACAGATACGCAGTATTTT. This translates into CASQSTDTQYF. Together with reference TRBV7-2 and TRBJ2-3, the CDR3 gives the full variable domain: GAGVSQSPSNKVTEKGKDVELRCDPISGHTALYWYRQSLGQGLEFLIYFQGNSAPDKSGLPSDRFSAERTGGSVSTLTIQRTQQEDSAVYLCASQSTDTQYFGPGTRLTVL.

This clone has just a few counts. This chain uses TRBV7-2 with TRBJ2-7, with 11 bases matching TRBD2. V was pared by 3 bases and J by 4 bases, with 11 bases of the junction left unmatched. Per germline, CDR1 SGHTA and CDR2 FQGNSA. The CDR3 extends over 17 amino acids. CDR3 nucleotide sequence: TGTGCCAGCAGCTTGGTTAGCGGGGGGGCCTATGAGTACGAGCAGTACGTC. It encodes CASSLVSGGAYEYEQYV.

The CDR3 DNA reads as TGTGCCAGCAGCAGGACAGGGGTCGCCTATGGCTACACCTTC. It specifies CASSRTGVAYGYTF. The genes are TRBV5-5 and TRBJ1-2; TRBD1 matches at 9 bases. There are 14 residues in the CDR3. Germline CDR1 is SGHKS and CDR2 is YYEKEE (reference sequence). V shed 4 bases and J 4 bases; nucleotides not matched to a gene: 5. The full variable domain, in which reference TRBV5-5 and TRBJ1-2 provide the parts outside the CDR3, is DAGVTQSPTHLIKTRGQQVTLRCSPISGHKSVSWYQQVLGQGPQFIFQYYEKEERGRGNFPDRFSARQFPNYSSELNVNALLLGDSALYLCASSRTGVAYGYTFGSGTRLTVV.

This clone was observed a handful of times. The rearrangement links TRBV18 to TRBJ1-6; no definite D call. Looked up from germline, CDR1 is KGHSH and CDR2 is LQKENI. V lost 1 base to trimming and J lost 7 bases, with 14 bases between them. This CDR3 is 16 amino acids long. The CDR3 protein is CASSPREGSRNSPLHF. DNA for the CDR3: TGTGCCAGCTCACCACGAGAGGGATCGAGAAATTCACCCCTCCACTTT.

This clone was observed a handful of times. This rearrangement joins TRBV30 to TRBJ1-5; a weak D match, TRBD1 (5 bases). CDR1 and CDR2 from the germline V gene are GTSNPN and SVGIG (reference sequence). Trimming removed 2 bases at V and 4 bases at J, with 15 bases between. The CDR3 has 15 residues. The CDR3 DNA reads TGTGCCTGGAGTCCCCCCGGGACCCATAATCAGCCCCAGCATTTT. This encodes CAWSPPGTHNQPQHF. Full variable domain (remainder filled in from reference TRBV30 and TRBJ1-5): SQTIHQWPATLVQPVGSPLSLECTVEGTSNPNLYWYRQAAGRGLQLLFYSVGIGQISSEVPQNLSASRPQDRQFILSSKKLLLSDSGFYLCAWSPPGTHNQPQHFGDGTRLSIL.

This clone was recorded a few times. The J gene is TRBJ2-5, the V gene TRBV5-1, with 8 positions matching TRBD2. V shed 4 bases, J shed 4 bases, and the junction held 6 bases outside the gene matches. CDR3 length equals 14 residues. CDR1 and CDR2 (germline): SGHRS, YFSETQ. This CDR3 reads CASSPGLAGETQYF. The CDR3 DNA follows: TGCGCCAGCAGCCCCGGACTAGCCGGAGAGACCCAGTACTTC.

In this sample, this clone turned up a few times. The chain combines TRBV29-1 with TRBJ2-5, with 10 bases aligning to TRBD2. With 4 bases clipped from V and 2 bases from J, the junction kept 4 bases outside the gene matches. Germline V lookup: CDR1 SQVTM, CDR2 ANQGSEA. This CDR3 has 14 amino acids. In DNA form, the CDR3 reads TGCAGCGTTGGAGGTAGCGGGGGGCAAGAGACCCAGTACTTC. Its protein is CSVGGSGGQETQYF.

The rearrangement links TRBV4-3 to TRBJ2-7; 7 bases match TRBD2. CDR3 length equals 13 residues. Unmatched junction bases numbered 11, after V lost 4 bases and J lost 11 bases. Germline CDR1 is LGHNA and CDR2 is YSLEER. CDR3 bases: TGCGCCAGCAGCCTCTCCAGCGGGGACTCTAAGTACTTC. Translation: CASSLSSGDSKYF.

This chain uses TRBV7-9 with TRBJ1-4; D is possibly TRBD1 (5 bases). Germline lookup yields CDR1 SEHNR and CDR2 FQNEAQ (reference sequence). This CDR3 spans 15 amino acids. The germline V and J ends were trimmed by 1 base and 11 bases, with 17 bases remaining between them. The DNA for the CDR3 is TGTGCCAGCAGCTTAGAAGACAGAAGAGGGTGGAAACTGTTTTTT. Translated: CASSLEDRRGWKLFF.